The T cell receptor (beta chain) described here comes from a study of T cell changes during pregnancy in multiple sclerosis. Germline V gene sequence: CDR1 MRHNA, CDR2 SNTAGT. The CDR3 is made up of 13 amino acids. The germline V and J ends were trimmed by 4 bases and 3 bases, with 10 bases remaining between them. Sequencing used immunoSEQ multiplex PCR; TCRdb keeps in-frame clones, though not all of them. The sample carries roughly 90,000 clones, approximately 90% recorded once. This receptor was identified in a female donor with multiple sclerosis, enrolled in a pregnancy study. The chain joins TRBV6-4 to TRBJ2-7, with D tentatively TRBD2 (6 bases). This specimen consisted of peripheral blood, obtained before pregnancy. CDR3 DNA: TGTGCCAGCAGTGGGAGGGGTAACTACGAGCAGTACTTC. Protein product: CASSGRGNYEQYF.